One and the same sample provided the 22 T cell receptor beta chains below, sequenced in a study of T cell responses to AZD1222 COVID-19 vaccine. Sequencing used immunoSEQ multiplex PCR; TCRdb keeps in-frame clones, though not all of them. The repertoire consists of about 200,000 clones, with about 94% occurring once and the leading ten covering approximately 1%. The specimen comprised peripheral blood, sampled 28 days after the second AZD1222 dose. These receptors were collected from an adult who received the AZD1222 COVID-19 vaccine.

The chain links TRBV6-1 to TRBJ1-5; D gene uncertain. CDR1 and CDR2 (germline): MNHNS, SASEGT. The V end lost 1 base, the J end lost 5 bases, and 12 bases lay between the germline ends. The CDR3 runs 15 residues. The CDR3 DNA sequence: TGTGCCAGCAGTGAAGGGGCAGCGGGGTATCAGCCCCAGCATTTT. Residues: CASSEGAAGYQPQHF.

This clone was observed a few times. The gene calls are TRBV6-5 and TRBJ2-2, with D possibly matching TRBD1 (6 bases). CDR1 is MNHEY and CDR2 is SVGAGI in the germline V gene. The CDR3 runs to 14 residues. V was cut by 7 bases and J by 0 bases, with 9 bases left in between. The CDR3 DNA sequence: TGTGCCAGCAAAGGGACAACGAACACCGGGGAGCTGTTTTTT. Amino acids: CASKGTTNTGELFF.

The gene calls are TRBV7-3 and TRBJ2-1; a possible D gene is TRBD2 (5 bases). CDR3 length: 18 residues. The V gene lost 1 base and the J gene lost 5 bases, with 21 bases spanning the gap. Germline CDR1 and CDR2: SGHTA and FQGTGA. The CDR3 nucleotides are TGTGCCAGCAGCTTAAGCGGCCCAATAGCGAGGGCGCACAATGAGCAGTTCTTC. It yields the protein CASSLSGPIARAHNEQFF.

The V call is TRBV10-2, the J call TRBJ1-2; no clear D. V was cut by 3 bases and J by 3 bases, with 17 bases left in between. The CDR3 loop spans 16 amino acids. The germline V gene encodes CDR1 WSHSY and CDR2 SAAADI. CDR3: CASSDKSRGIYYGYTF. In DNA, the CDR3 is TGCGCCAGCAGTGATAAGAGTCGGGGAATTTACTATGGCTACACCTTC.

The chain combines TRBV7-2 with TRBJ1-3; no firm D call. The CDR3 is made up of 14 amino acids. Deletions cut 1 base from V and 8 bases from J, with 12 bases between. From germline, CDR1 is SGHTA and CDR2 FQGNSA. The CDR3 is CASSLGGRFDTIYF. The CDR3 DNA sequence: TGTGCCAGCAGCTTAGGAGGCCGGTTCGACACCATATATTTT. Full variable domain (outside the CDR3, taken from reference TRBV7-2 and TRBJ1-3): GAGVSQSPSNKVTEKGKDVELRCDPISGHTALYWYRQSLGQGLEFLIYFQGNSAPDKSGLPSDRFSAERTGGSVSTLTIQRTQQEDSAVYLCASSLGGRFDTIYFGEGSWLTVV.

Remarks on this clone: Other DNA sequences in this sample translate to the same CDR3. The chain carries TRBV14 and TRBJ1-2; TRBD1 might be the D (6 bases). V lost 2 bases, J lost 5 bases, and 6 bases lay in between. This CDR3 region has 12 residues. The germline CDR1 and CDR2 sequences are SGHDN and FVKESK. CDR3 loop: CASSQTGYGYTF. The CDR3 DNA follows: TGTGCCAGCAGCCAAACAGGGTATGGCTACACCTTC. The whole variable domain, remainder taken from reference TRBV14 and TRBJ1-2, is EAGVTQFPSHSVIEKGQTVTLRCDPISGHDNLYWYRRVMGKEIKFLLHFVKESKQDESGMPNNRFLAERTGGTYSTLKVQPAELEDSGVYFCASSQTGYGYTFGSGTRLTVV.

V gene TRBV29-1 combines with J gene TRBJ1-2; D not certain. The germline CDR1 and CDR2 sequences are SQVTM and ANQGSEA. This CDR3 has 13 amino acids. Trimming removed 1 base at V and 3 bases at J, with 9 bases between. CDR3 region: CSVEGSGHYGYTF. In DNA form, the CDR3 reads TGCAGCGTTGAAGGGTCCGGCCACTATGGCTACACCTTC.

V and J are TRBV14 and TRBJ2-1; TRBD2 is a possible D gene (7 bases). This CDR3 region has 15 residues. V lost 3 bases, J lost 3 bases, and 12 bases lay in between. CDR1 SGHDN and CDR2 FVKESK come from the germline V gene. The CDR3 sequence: CASSQTGGYYNEQFF. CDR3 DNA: TGTGCCAGCAGCCAGACGGGGGGCTACTACAATGAGCAGTTCTTC. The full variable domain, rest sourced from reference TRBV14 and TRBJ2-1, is EAGVTQFPSHSVIEKGQTVTLRCDPISGHDNLYWYRRVMGKEIKFLLHFVKESKQDESGMPNNRFLAERTGGTYSTLKVQPAELEDSGVYFCASSQTGGYYNEQFFGPGTRLTVL.

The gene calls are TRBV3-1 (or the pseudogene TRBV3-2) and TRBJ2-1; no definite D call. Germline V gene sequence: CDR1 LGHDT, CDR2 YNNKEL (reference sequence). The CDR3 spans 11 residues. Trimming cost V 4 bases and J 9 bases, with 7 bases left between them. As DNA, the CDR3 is TGTGCCAGCAGCCTTTGGGGTGAGCAGTTCTTC. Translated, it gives CASSLWGEQFF.

The CDR3 nucleotides read TGTGCCAGCAGTTTGGTGCCCACAAGCTCTGGAAACACCATATATTTT. It specifies CASSLVPTSSGNTIYF. The rearrangement links TRBV6-5 to TRBJ1-3; D unresolved. The germline gives CDR1 MNHEY, CDR2 SVGAGI. V dropped 4 bases and J dropped 0 bases, with 13 bases sitting between them. The CDR3 length is 16 residues.

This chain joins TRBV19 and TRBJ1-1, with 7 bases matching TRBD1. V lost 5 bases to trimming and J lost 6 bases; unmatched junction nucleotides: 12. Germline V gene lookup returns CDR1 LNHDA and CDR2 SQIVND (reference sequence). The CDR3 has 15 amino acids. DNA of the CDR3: TGTGCCAGTAGTCACCCGGGGGACAGAAGGGCTGAAGCTTTCTTT. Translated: CASSHPGDRRAEAFF.

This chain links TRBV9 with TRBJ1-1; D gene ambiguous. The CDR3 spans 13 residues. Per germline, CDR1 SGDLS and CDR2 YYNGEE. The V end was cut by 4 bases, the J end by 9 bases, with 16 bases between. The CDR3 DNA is TGTGCCAGCAGCCAGAACGTCCATACTCAAGCTTTCTTT. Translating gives CASSQNVHTQAFF.

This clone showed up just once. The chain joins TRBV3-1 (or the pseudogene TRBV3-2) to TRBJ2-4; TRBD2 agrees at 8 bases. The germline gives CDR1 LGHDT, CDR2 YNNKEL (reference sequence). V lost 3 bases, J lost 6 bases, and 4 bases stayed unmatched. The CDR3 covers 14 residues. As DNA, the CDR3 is TGTGCCAGCAGCCACAGCGGGAGTACAAACATTCAGTACTTC. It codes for CASSHSGSTNIQYF.

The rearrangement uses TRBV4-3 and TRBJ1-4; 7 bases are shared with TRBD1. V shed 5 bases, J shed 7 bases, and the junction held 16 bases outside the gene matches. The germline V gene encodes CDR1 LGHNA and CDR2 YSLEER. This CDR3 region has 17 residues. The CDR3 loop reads CASSLDPQGGSSEKLFF. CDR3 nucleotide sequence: TGCGCCAGCAGCTTAGACCCCCAGGGGGGTTCTTCTGAAAAACTGTTTTTT.

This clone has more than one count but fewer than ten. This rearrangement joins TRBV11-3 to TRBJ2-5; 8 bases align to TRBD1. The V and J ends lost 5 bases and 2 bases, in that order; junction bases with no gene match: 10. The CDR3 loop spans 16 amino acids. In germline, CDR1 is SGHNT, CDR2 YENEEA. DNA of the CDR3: TGTGCCAGCAGCGACTGGCCGGGACAGGAACAAGAGACCCAGTACTTC. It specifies CASSDWPGQEQETQYF.

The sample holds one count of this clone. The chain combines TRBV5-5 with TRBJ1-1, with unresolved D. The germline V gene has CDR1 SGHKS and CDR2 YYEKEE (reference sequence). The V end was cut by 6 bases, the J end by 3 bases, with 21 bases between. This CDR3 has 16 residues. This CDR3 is CASTGLGARGDTEAFF. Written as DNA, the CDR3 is TGTGCCAGCACCGGGTTGGGTGCCCGAGGTGACACTGAAGCTTTCTTT.

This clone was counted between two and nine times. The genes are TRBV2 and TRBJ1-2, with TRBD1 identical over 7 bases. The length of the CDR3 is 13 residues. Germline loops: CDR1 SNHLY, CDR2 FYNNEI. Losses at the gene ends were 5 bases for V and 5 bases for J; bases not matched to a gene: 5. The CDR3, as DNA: TGTGCCAGCAGTCCAGACAGGGAATATGGCTACACCTTC. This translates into CASSPDREYGYTF.

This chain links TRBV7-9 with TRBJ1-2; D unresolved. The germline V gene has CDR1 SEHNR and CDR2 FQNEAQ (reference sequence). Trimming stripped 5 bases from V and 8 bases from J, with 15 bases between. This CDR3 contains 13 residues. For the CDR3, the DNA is TGTGCCAGCAGCCCCGACTCTCCTAACGGCTACACCTTC. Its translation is CASSPDSPNGYTF.

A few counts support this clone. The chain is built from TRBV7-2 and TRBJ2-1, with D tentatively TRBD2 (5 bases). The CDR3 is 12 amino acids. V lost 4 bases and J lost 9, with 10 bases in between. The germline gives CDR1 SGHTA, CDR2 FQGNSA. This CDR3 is CASSSDWGEQFF. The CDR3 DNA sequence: TGTGCCAGCAGCTCGGACTGGGGTGAGCAGTTCTTC.

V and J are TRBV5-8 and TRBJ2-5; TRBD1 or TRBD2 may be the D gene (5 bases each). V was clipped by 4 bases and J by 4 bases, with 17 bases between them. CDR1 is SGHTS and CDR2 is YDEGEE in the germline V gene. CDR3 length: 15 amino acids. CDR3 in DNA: TGTGCCAGCAGCCCCGGGACCGGTGGGGGAGAGACCCAGTACTTC. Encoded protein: CASSPGTGGGETQYF. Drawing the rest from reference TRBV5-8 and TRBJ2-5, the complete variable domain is EAGVTQSPTHLIKTRGQQATLRCSPISGHTSVYWYQQALGLGLQFLLWYDEGEERNRGNFPPRFSGRQFPNYSSELNVNALELEDSALYLCASSPGTGGGETQYFGPGTRLLVL.

The CDR3 reads CASSLNRETEAFF. CDR3 in DNA: TGTGCCAGCAGCCTAAACAGGGAAACTGAAGCTTTCTTT. The rearrangement uses TRBV7-9 and TRBJ1-1, with D possibly being TRBD1 (6 bases). V was clipped by 5 bases and J by 5 bases, with 12 bases between them. The CDR3 has 13 amino acids. The germline V gene has CDR1 SEHNR and CDR2 FQNEAQ (reference sequence).

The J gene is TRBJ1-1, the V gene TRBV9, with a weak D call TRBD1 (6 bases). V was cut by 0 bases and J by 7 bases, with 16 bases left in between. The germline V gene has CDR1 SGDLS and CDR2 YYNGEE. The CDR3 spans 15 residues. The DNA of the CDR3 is TGTGCCAGCAGCGTAGAGGCAGGGGATTGGGTTGAAGCTTTCTTT. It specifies CASSVEAGDWVEAFF. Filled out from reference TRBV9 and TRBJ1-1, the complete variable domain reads DSGVTQTPKHLITATGQRVTLRCSPRSGDLSVYWYQQSLDQGLQFLIQYYNGEERAKGNILERFSAQQFPDLHSELNLSSLELGDSALYFCASSVEAGDWVEAFFGQGTRLTVV.